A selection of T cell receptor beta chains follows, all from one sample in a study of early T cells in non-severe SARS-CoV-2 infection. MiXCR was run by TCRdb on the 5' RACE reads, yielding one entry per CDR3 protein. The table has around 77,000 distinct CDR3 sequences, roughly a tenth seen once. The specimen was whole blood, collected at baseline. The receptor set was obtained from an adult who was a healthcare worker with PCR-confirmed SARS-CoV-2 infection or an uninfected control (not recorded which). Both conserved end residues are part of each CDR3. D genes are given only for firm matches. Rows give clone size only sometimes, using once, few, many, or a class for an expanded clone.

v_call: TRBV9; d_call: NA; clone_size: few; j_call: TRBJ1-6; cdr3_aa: CASSVVPGDYSPLHF; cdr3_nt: TGTGCCAGCAGCGTAGTGCCAGGGGATTATTCACCCCTCCACTTT
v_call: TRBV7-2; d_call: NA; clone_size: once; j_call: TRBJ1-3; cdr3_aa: CASTTSLGSVYTIYF; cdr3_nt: TGTGCCAGCACCACAAGCTTAGGCTCGGTATACACCATATATTTT
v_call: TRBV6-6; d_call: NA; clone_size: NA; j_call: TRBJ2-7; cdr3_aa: CASSYSGARTYEQYF; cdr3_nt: TGTGCCAGCAGTTATTCAGGGGCCAGAACCTACGAGCAGTACTTC
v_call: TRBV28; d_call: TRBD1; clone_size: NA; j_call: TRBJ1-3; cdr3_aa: CASTFNLGQGSGNTIYF; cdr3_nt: TGTGCCAGCACCTTTAACCTGGGACAGGGCTCTGGAAACACCATATATTTT
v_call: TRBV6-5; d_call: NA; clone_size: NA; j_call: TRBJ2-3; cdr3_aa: CASSSRDSTDTQYF; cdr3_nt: TGTGCCAGCAGTTCCCGGGACAGCACAGATACGCAGTATTTT
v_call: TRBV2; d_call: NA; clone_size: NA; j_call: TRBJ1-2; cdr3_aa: CASSRDAYGYTF; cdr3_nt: TGTGCCAGCAGCCGGGACGCGTATGGCTACACCTTC
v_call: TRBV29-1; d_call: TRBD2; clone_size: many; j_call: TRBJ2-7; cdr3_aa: CSVEGSSGGPTYEQYF; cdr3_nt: TGCAGCGTTGAAGGTTCTTCGGGGGGGCCGACCTACGAGCAGTACTTC
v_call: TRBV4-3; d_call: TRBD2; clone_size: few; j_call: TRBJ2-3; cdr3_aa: CASSRIAGTSGGAQGDTQYF; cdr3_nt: TGCGCCAGCAGCCGAATCGCCGGGACTAGCGGGGGGGCCCAGGGAGATACGCAGTATTTT
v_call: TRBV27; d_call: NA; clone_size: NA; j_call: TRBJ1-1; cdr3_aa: CASSLYWTLNTEAFF; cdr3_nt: TGTGCCAGCAGTTTATATTGGACATTGAACACTGAAGCTTTCTTT
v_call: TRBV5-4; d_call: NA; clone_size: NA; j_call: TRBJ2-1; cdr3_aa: CASSRDPVSYNEQFF; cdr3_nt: TGTGCCAGCAGCCGAGACCCCGTTAGTTACAATGAGCAGTTCTTC
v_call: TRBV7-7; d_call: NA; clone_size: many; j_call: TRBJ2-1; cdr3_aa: CATTRGGPGPGEFF; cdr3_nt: TGTGCTACCACCCGGGGCGGTCCGGGCCCGGGAGAGTTCTTC
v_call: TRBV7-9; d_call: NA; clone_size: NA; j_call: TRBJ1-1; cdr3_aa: CASSPRAPATNTEAFF; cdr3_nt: TGTGCCAGCAGCCCCAGGGCGCCGGCGACTAACACTGAAGCTTTCTTT
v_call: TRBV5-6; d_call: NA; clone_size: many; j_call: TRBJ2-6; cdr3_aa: CASSLVSTSGANVLTF; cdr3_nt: TGTGCCAGCAGCTTGGTGTCGACAAGTGGGGCCAACGTCCTGACTTTC
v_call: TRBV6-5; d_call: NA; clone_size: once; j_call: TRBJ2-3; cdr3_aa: CASRGNGYSTDTQYF; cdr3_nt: TGTGCCAGCAGAGGGAATGGGTATAGCACAGATACGCAGTATTTT
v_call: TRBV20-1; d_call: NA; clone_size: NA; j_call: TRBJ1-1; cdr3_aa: CSARGDPGTEAFF; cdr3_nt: TGCAGTGCTAGGGGTGACCCGGGTACTGAAGCTTTCTTT
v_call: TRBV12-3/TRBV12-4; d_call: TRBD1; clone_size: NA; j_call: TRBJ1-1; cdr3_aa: CASSFSPGGTEAFF; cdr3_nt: TGTGCCAGCAGTTTCTCTCCAGGGGGCACTGAAGCTTTCTTT
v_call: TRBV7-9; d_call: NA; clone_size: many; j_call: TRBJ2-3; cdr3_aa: CASTHKGSTDTQYF; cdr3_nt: TGTGCCAGCACCCATAAAGGCTCCACAGATACGCAGTATTTT
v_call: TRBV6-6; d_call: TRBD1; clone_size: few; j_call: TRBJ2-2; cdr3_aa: CASSLPGTGSGELFF; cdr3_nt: TGTGCCAGCAGCTTACCCGGGACAGGGTCCGGGGAGCTGTTTTTT
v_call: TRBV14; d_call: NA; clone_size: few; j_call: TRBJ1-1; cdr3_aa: CASSQVRMNTEAFF; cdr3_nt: TGTGCCAGCAGCCAAGTCAGGATGAACACTGAAGCTTTCTTT
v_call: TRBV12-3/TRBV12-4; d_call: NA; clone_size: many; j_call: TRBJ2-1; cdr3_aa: CASNGIDYNEQFF; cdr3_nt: TGTGCCAGCAACGGGATCGACTACAATGAGCAGTTCTTC
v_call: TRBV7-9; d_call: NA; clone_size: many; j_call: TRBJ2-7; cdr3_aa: CASSFGPPGGSSYEQYF; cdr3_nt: TGTGCCAGCAGCTTCGGCCCTCCGGGGGGCAGCTCCTACGAGCAGTACTTC
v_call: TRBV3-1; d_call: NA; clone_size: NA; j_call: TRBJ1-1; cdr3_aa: CASSQEGRTEAFF; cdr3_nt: TGTGCCAGCAGCCAAGAAGGGAGGACTGAAGCTTTCTTT
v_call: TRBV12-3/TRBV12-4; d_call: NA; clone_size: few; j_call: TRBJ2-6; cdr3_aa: CASSPTRGSGANVLTF; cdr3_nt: TGTGCCAGCAGCCCTACCCGTGGATCTGGGGCCAACGTCCTGACTTTC
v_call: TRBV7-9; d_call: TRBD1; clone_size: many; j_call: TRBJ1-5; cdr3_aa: CASSSITGGAKPQHF; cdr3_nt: TGTGCCAGCAGCTCGATCACAGGGGGCGCGAAGCCCCAGCATTTT
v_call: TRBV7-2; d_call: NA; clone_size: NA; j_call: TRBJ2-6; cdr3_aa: CASSLRQAGANVLTF; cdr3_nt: TGTGCCAGCAGCTTACGGCAGGCTGGGGCCAACGTCCTGACTTTC
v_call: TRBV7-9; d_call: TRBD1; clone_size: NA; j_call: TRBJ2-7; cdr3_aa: CASSLPGQGVNEQYF; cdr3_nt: TGTGCCAGCAGCTTACCCGGACAGGGCGTTAACGAGCAGTACTTC
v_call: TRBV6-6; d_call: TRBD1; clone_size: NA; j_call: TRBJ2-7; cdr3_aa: CASSYGTGVNEQYF; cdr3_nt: TGTGCCAGCAGTTATGGGACAGGGGTAAACGAGCAGTACTTC
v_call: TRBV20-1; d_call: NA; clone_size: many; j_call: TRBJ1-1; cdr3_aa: CSAQGQWNTEAFF; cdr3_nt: TGCAGTGCCCAAGGACAGTGGAACACTGAAGCTTTCTTT
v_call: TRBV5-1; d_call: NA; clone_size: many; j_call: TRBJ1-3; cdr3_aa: CASSILPGTGSGNTIYF; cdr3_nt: TGCGCCAGCAGCATACTACCCGGGACGGGCTCTGGAAACACCATATATTTT
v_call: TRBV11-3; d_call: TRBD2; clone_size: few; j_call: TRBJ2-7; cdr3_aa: CASSQGRASYEQYF; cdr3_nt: TGTGCCAGCAGCCAAGGGAGGGCCTCCTACGAGCAGTACTTC
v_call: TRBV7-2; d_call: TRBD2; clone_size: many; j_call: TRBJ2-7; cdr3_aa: CASSLAPGGAGYEQYF; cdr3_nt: TGTGCCAGCAGCTTAGCCCCGGGGGGGGCCGGATACGAGCAGTACTTC
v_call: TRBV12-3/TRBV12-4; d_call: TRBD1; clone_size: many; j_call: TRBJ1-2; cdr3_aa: CASSEDRTRGYTF; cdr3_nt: TGTGCCAGCAGCGAGGACAGGACCCGTGGCTACACCTTC
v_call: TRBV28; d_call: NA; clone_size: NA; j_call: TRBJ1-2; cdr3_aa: CASSLQGEGNYGYTF; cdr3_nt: TGTGCCAGCAGTTTGCAAGGAGAGGGTAACTATGGCTACACCTTC
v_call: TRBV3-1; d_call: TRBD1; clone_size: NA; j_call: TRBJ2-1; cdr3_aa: CASQGQGSYNEQFF; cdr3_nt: TGTGCCAGCCAGGGACAGGGCTCCTACAATGAGCAGTTCTTC
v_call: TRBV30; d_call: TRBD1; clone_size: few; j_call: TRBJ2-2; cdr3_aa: CACYYGTGNDGELFF; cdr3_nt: TGTGCCTGCTACTACGGGACAGGGAATGACGGGGAGCTGTTTTTT
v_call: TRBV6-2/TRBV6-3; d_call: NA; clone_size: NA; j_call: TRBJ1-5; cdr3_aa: CASSLTEEPQHF; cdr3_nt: TGTGCCAGCAGTTTGACGGAGGAGCCCCAGCATTTT
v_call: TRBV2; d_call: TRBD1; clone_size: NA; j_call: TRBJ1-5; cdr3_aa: CASSATQGSNQPQHF; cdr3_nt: TGTGCCAGCAGTGCAACACAGGGGAGCAATCAGCCCCAGCATTTT
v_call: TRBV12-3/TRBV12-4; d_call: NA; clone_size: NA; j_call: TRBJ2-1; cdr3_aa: CASSLGEHNKQFF; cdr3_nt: TGTGCCAGCAGTTTAGGGGAGCACAATAAGCAGTTCTTC
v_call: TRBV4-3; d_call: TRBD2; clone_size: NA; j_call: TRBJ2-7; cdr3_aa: CASSPKIWASGGNSYEQYF; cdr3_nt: TGCGCCAGCAGCCCCAAGATTTGGGCTAGCGGGGGTAACTCCTACGAGCAGTACTTC
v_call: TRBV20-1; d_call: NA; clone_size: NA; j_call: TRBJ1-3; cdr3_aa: CSARDPMTRAGSSGNTIYF; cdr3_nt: TGCAGTGCTAGAGACCCCATGACAAGGGCGGGGAGCTCTGGAAACACCATATATTTT
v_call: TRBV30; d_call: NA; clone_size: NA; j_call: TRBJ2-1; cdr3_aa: CAWSVQGTFF; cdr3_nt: TGTGCCTGGAGTGTACAGGGCACGTTCTTC
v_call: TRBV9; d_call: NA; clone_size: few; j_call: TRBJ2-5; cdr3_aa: CASSVSPQYQETQYF; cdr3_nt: TGTGCCAGCAGCGTCTCCCCACAGTACCAAGAGACCCAGTACTTC
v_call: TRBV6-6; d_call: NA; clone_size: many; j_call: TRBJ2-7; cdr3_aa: CASNPGASSYEQYF; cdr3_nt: TGTGCCAGCAATCCAGGGGCGAGCTCCTACGAGCAGTACTTC
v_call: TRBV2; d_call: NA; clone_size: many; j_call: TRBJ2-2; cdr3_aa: CASKAGSNTGELFF; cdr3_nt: TGTGCCAGCAAGGCAGGGTCGAACACCGGGGAGCTGTTTTTT
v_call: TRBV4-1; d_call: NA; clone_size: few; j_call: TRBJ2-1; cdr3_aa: CASSQHPHEQFF; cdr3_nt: TGCGCCAGCAGCCAACACCCCCATGAGCAGTTCTTC
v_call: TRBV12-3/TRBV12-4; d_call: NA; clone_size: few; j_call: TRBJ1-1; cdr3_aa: CASSFRTEAFF; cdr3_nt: TGTGCCAGCAGTTTCCGCACTGAAGCTTTCTTT